Following are 32 T cell receptor beta chains from one sample sequenced in a study of neoadjuvant anti-PD-1 for oral cavity cancer. The data were produced by immunoSEQ multiplex PCR, yet TCRdb's version contains in-frame clones alone and is incomplete. The data hold some 29,000 clones, with almost 80% observed a single time. As for time point: after neoadjuvant nivolumab, at surgical resection. Material: PBMCs, obtained after nivolumab (anti-PD-1) treatment. The receptors here all came from a person aged 40-85 years with oral cavity squamous cell carcinoma.

This clone was detected a few times. This chain joins TRBV2 and TRBJ1-4, with TRBD1 matching over 7 bases. The CDR3 is made up of 14 amino acids. The V gene end was trimmed by 4 bases and the J gene end by 8 bases; junction bases not matched to a gene: 7. The germline V gene encodes CDR1 SNHLY and CDR2 FYNNEI. The CDR3 sequence: CASSVRGEGEKLFF. DNA for the CDR3: TGTGCCAGCAGTGTCAGGGGGGAAGGGGAAAAACTGTTTTTT.

The gene calls are TRBV9 and TRBJ2-3; tentatively, D is TRBD2 (5 bases). This CDR3 comprises 14 residues. Trimming cost V 1 base and J 4 bases, with 10 bases left between them. From germline, CDR1 is SGDLS and CDR2 YYNGEE. The CDR3 coding sequence is TGTGCCAGCAGCGTACGGGGAGATCCAGATACGCAGTATTTT. Translating it yields CASSVRGDPDTQYF.

The chain links TRBV27 to TRBJ1-1; 10 nucleotides align to TRBD1. Trimming cost V 4 bases and J 5 bases; bases outside gene matches: 7. CDR1 MNHEY and CDR2 SMNVEV come from the germline V gene (reference sequence). This CDR3 region has 15 residues. Here the CDR3 DNA reads TGTGCCAGCAGTTCAGGGACAGGGGCTTTAACTGAAGCTTTCTTT. It yields the protein CASSSGTGALTEAFF.

J is TRBJ2-3 and V is TRBV27; 9 nucleotides align to TRBD1. The germline V gene encodes CDR1 MNHEY and CDR2 SMNVEV (reference sequence). J was trimmed by 1 base and V by 2 bases; bases with no gene match: 4. This CDR3 region has 16 residues. Here the CDR3 reads CASSLDRTGGTDTQYF. CDR3 DNA sequence: TGTGCCAGCAGTTTAGACCGGACAGGGGGCACAGATACGCAGTATTTT.

This rearrangement joins TRBV7-3 to TRBJ2-1; 9 bases fit TRBD1. The length of the CDR3 is 15 residues. V lost 6 bases to trimming and J lost 2 bases; unmatched junction nucleotides: 5. Germline CDR1 is SGHTA and CDR2 is FQGTGA. The CDR3 reads CASSGGQGPYNEQFF. The CDR3, as DNA: TGTGCCAGCAGTGGGGGACAGGGACCCTACAATGAGCAGTTCTTC. Based on the CDR3 plus reference TRBV7-3 and TRBJ2-1, the full variable domain is GAGVSQTPSNKVTEKGKYVELRCDPISGHTALYWYRQSLGQGPEFLIYFQGTGAADDSGLPNDRFFAVRPEGSVSTLKIQRTERGDSAVYLCASSGGQGPYNEQFFGPGTRLTVL.

The rearrangement links TRBV21-1 to TRBJ1-4; the table calls TRBD1, which could not be checked here. TRBV21-1 is a listed pseudogene. The CDR3 runs to 16 residues. CDR3 DNA sequence: TGTGCCAGCAGCATCTTAGACAGGGAACCGGGGGAAAAACTGTTTTTT. Translating it yields CASSILDREPGEKLFF.

The DNA of the CDR3 is TGTGCCAGCAGCTTAGTAATAGGGTTAGCCTCCGGGGAGCTGTTTTTT. Amino acids: CASSLVIGLASGELFF. This chain joins TRBV7-2 and TRBJ2-2; D is unclear. The CDR3 covers 16 residues. The germline V gene encodes CDR1 SGHTA and CDR2 FQGNSA. V lost 1 base and J lost 6, with 15 bases in between.

This chain connects TRBV2 to TRBJ1-2; D unresolved. Germline-derived CDR1 and CDR2 are SNHLY and FYNNEI. The germline V and J ends were trimmed by 3 bases and 2 bases, with 10 bases remaining between them. The CDR3 sequence is 14 residues long. The CDR3 loop is CASSDPFSNYGYTF. The CDR3 nucleotides are TGTGCCAGCAGTGACCCTTTTTCCAACTATGGCTACACCTTC.

V usage is TRBV4-3 and J usage is TRBJ1-2; D not certain. Germline V gene sequence: CDR1 LGHNA, CDR2 YSLEER. The CDR3 loop spans 15 amino acids. The V gene lost 0 bases and the J gene lost 3 bases, with 11 bases spanning the gap. The CDR3 DNA follows: TGCGCCAGCAGCCAAGATACGGCGCTTTACTATGGCTACACCTTC. Protein: CASSQDTALYYGYTF.

This clone showed up just a few times. The CDR3 sequence is CSGGGNQPQHF. The CDR3, as DNA: TGCAGTGGGGGGGGCAATCAGCCCCAGCATTTT. This chain joins TRBV20-1 and TRBJ1-5; a weak D match, TRBD1 (5 bases). Per the germline V gene, CDR1 is DFQATT and CDR2 is SNEGSKA (reference sequence). The CDR3 sequence is 11 residues long. The ends were cut back, 7 bases at V and 2 bases at J, with 6 bases in the middle.

This chain connects TRBV18 to TRBJ1-1, with unresolved D. Trimming stripped 0 bases from V and 4 bases from J, with 12 bases between. Germline CDR1 KGHSH, CDR2 LQKENI. The CDR3 is 15 residues long. This CDR3 reads CASSPPARRGTEAFF. DNA for the CDR3: TGTGCCAGCTCACCACCCGCTCGGCGGGGCACTGAAGCTTTCTTT.

This sequence joins TRBV9 and TRBJ1-1; possible D gene TRBD1, 6 bases. This CDR3 is built from 16 residues. The germline V and J ends were trimmed by 1 base and 1 base, with 14 bases remaining between them. Germline V gene lookup returns CDR1 SGDLS and CDR2 YYNGEE. CDR3 in DNA: TGTGCCAGCAGCGTATCCCCAGGGGACAAGAACACTGAAGCTTTCTTT. Translating it yields CASSVSPGDKNTEAFF.

This clone showed up just once. In DNA form, the CDR3 reads TGTGCCAGTAGTAACCCTCGACGGTCGTATTATAGCAATCAGCCCCAGCATTTT. It specifies CASSNPRRSYYSNQPQHF. The V and J genes are TRBV19 and TRBJ1-5; D ambiguous. V lost 4 bases, J lost 0 bases, and 19 bases lay in between. CDR3 length: 18 amino acids. Per germline, CDR1 LNHDA and CDR2 SQIVND (reference sequence).

V and J are TRBV4-1 and TRBJ2-1; 7 nucleotides line up with TRBD2. Per germline, CDR1 MGHRA and CDR2 YSYEKL. The ends lost 6 bases at V and 0 bases at J; junction bases unmatched: 5. The CDR3 loop spans 15 amino acids. CDR3 amino acids: CASSLRGDSYNEQFF. The CDR3 coding sequence is TGCGCCAGCAGTCTTCGGGGGGACTCCTACAATGAGCAGTTCTTC.

In this sample, this clone turned up a few times. The genes are TRBV9 and TRBJ2-3; D may be TRBD2 (7 bases). Between the trimmed V and J ends, which lost 3 bases and 6 bases, there was a span of 14 bases. The CDR3 runs 14 residues. Germline V gene data show CDR1 as SGDLS and CDR2 as YYNGEE. Written as DNA, the CDR3 is TGTGCCAGCAGCGCCGGGGGGCTCGGGGATACGCAGTATTTT. This codes for CASSAGGLGDTQYF.

The V gene is TRBV7-6, the J gene TRBJ2-3, with D unresolved. The CDR3 is 14 residues long. V lost 1 base to trimming and J lost 6 bases, with 11 bases between them. The V gene's germline CDR1 is SGHVS and CDR2 FNYEAQ. The CDR3 sequence is CASSLGATGDTQYF. The CDR3, as DNA: TGTGCCAGCAGCTTAGGCGCGACTGGGGATACGCAGTATTTT.

V is TRBV4-3 and J is TRBJ2-1, with D hard to call. V shed 3 bases and J shed 4 bases, with 13 bases lying between them. The germline CDR1 and CDR2 sequences are LGHNA and YSLEER. The CDR3 extends over 15 amino acids. The CDR3: CASSQGKAHYNEQFF. CDR3 in DNA: TGCGCCAGCAGCCAGGGCAAGGCCCATTACAATGAGCAGTTCTTC.

V gene TRBV7-9 combines with J gene TRBJ2-3; D not resolved. The CDR3 length is 13 residues. Trimming shortened V by 9 bases and J by 10 bases, and 20 bases separated the two germline ends. Germline V gives CDR1 SEHNR, CDR2 FQNEAQ (reference sequence). CDR3 nucleotide sequence: TGTGCCAGTTCCCAAAAGGGCGAAGGGTCGCAGTATTTT. It yields the protein CASSQKGEGSQYF.

The V call is TRBV2, the J call TRBJ2-3; TRBD1 matches at 7 bases. The ends lost 2 bases at V and 0 bases at J; junction bases unmatched: 2. Germline V gives CDR1 SNHLY, CDR2 FYNNEI. CDR3 length: 15 amino acids. In nucleotides, the CDR3 is TGTGCCAGCAGTGAACCGACAGGGAGCACAGATACGCAGTATTTT. This sequence encodes CASSEPTGSTDTQYF.

The gene calls are TRBV28 and TRBJ2-1; D is perhaps TRBD2 (8 bases). Trimming took off 6 bases at V and 9 bases at J, with 18 bases between the two ends. Germline lookup yields CDR1 MDHEN and CDR2 SYDVKM. This CDR3 has 14 amino acids. The CDR3 reads CASSREGALGEQFF. The DNA of the CDR3 is TGTGCCAGCAGCCGGGAGGGGGCACTTGGTGAGCAGTTCTTC.

V gene TRBV7-9 combines with J gene TRBJ1-2, with D perhaps matching TRBD1 (5 bases). V was pared by 0 bases and J by 0 bases, with 11 bases between. Per the germline V gene, CDR1 is SEHNR and CDR2 is FQNEAQ (reference sequence). This CDR3 contains 16 residues. Here the CDR3 DNA reads TGTGCCAGCAGCTTAGCGCTTTTGGGGCCTAACTATGGCTACACCTTC. This codes for CASSLALLGPNYGYTF.

V usage is TRBV27 and J usage is TRBJ2-1; D call uncertain. Germline V gene lookup returns CDR1 MNHEY and CDR2 SMNVEV (reference sequence). The CDR3 has 13 amino acids. Deletions cut 5 bases from V and 4 bases from J, with 9 bases between. The CDR3 DNA reads as TGTGCCAGCAGTATGACTGATTACAATGAGCAGTTCTTC. As protein: CASSMTDYNEQFF.

The rearrangement joins TRBV7-2 to TRBJ1-1, with 11 bases matching TRBD1. The V gene's germline CDR1 is SGHTA and CDR2 FQGNSA. The length of the CDR3 is 19 residues. After removal of 4 bases from V and 2 bases from J, the junction contained 15 bases not matched to a gene. CDR3 DNA: TGTGCCAGCAGCTCTCCTCTCTGGGGGACAGGGGGTAAAAACACTGAAGCTTTCTTT. Its translation is CASSSPLWGTGGKNTEAFF.

The rearrangement uses TRBV29-1 and TRBJ1-1; D is ambiguous. CDR3 length: 12 residues. Looked up from germline, CDR1 is SQVTM and CDR2 is ANQGSEA. V was cut by 4 bases and J by 0 bases, with 6 bases left in between. The CDR3 coding sequence is TGCAGCGTTGGGCGGATGAACACTGAAGCTTTCTTT. This gives the protein CSVGRMNTEAFF.

The chain couples TRBV28 to TRBJ1-1; D ambiguous. CDR1 MDHEN and CDR2 SYDVKM come from the germline V gene. Between the trimmed V and J ends, which lost 3 bases and 1 base, there was a span of 24 bases. The CDR3 spans 19 residues. The CDR3 loop is CASSFGVQSLNEGNTEAFF. CDR3 bases: TGTGCCAGCAGTTTCGGGGTCCAGTCACTTAATGAGGGGAACACTGAAGCTTTCTTT.

The V and J genes are TRBV5-1 and TRBJ1-2; 9 bases align to TRBD1. The V gene end was trimmed by 3 bases and the J gene end by 5 bases; junction bases not matched to a gene: 8. This CDR3 has 15 residues. Germline V gives CDR1 SGHRS, CDR2 YFSETQ. In DNA, the CDR3 is TGCGCCAGCAGCTCCGAAGGGACAGGGCCTTATGGCTACACCTTC. It specifies CASSSEGTGPYGYTF.

This clone was observed a handful of times. The V and J genes are TRBV2 and TRBJ1-6; D is possibly TRBD1 (5 bases). Trimming removed 8 bases from V and 8 bases from J, with 13 bases in between. Per the germline V gene, CDR1 is SNHLY and CDR2 is FYNNEI. This CDR3 has 13 residues. The CDR3 DNA sequence: TGTGCCAGCCGACGGGACCACTATTCACCCCTCCACTTT. The encoded protein is CASRRDHYSPLHF.

There are a few counts of this clone. The gene calls are TRBV19 and TRBJ1-2; possible D gene TRBD1, 5 bases. With 9 bases removed from V and 4 bases from J, the gap between germline ends came to 15 bases. Germline CDR1 reads LNHDA; CDR2 reads SQIVND (reference sequence). The CDR3 has 13 residues. The CDR3 loop reads CASSQVHLYGYTF. CDR3 coding DNA: TGTGCCAGCTCACAGGTCCACCTCTATGGCTACACCTTC. The variable domain in full, with the rest retrieved from reference TRBV19 and TRBJ1-2, is DGGITQSPKYLFRKEGQNVTLSCEQNLNHDAMYWYRQDPGQGLRLIYYSQIVNDFQKGDIAEGYSVSREKKESFPLTVTSAQKNPTAFYLCASSQVHLYGYTFGSGTRLTVV.

The rearrangement links TRBV7-8 to TRBJ1-3; D unclear. With 1 base removed from V and 5 bases from J, the gap between germline ends came to 3 bases. The CDR3 has 12 residues. The germline V gene has CDR1 SGHVS and CDR2 FQNEAQ. In DNA, the CDR3 is TGTGCCAGCAGCTTAGTAAGAAACACCATATATTTT. Translating it yields CASSLVRNTIYF. The whole variable domain, remainder taken from reference TRBV7-8 and TRBJ1-3, is GAGVSQSPRYKVAKRGQDVALRCDPISGHVSLFWYQQALGQGPEFLTYFQNEAQLDKSGLPSDRFFAERPEGSVSTLKIQRTQQEDSAVYLCASSLVRNTIYFGEGSWLTVV.

This chain links TRBV5-1 with TRBJ1-1; D is unclear. CDR3 length: 13 residues. V was trimmed by 0 bases and J by 4 bases, leaving 7 bases between them. Germline CDR1 reads SGHRS; CDR2 reads YFSETQ. CDR3 in DNA: TGCGCCAGCAGCTTGGAGGGAGGCACTGAAGCTTTCTTT. Translation: CASSLEGGTEAFF.

The chain carries TRBV5-1 and TRBJ2-4; a weak D match, TRBD2 (6 bases). Trimming left V 7 bases short and J 6 bases short, with 20 bases between. This CDR3 is built from 15 residues. CDR1 is SGHRS and CDR2 is YFSETQ in the germline V gene. CDR3 in DNA: TGCGCCAGCTCCCAAGCAGCAGGACTATTAAACATTCAGTACTTC. It yields the protein CASSQAAGLLNIQYF.

This clone was observed a few times. The rearrangement joins TRBV7-9 to TRBJ1-2; the D gene is possibly TRBD1 (6 bases). V was pared by 1 base and J by 6 bases, with 21 bases between. This CDR3 has 17 residues. Looked up from germline, CDR1 is SEHNR and CDR2 is FQNEAQ (reference sequence). The CDR3 loop reads CASSLGTGRRGSDGYTF. CDR3 nucleotides: TGTGCCAGCAGCTTAGGAACGGGCCGCAGGGGTAGTGATGGCTACACCTTC.